This T cell receptor (beta chain) was retrieved from a study of control samples from healthy donors and cancer patients. Using immunoSEQ multiplex PCR, the repertoire was profiled, and TCRdb retains in-frame clones only, with some absent. The sample contains roughly 74,000 clones, about 94% of which appear only once. CDR1 is MDHEN, CDR2 SYDVKM, per germline. Unmatched junction bases numbered 19, after V lost 9 bases and J lost 9 bases. The CDR3 is 15 residues long. The TCR sequence derives from a woman aged 18-35 years in good health. This chain uses TRBV28 with TRBJ1-1; TRBD1 agrees at 7 bases. Sequences were obtained from blood. CDR3 residues: CASIFPGGFDRKAFF. CDR3 nucleotides: TGTGCCAGTATTTTCCCAGGGGGTTTCGACCGCAAAGCTTTCTTT.